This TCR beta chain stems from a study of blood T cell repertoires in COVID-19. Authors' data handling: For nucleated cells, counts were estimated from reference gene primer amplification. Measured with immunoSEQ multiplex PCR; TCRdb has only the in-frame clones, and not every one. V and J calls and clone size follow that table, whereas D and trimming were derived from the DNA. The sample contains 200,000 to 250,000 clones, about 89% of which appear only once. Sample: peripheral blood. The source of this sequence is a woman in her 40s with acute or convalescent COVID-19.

CDR3: CATSDSGPSTEAFF. For the CDR3, the DNA is TGTGCCACCAGTGATTCAGGGCCGAGCACTGAAGCTTTCTTT. The chain uses TRBV24-1 and TRBJ1-1; D is perhaps TRBD1 (5 bases). Trimming took off 2 bases at V and 4 bases at J, with 10 bases between the two ends. The CDR3 covers 14 residues. Germline V gene sequence: CDR1 KGHDR, CDR2 SFDVKD.